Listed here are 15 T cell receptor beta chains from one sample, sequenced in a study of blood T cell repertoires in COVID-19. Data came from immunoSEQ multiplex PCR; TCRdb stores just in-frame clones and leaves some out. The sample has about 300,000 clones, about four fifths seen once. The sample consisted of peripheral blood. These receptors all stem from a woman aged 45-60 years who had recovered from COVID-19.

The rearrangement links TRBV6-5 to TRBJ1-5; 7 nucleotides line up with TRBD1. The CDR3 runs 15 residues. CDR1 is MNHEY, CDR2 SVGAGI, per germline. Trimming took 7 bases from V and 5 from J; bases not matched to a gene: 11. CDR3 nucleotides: TGTGCCAGCACCCTAGACAGGGAGCGACATCAGCCCCAGCATTTT. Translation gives CASTLDRERHQPQHF.

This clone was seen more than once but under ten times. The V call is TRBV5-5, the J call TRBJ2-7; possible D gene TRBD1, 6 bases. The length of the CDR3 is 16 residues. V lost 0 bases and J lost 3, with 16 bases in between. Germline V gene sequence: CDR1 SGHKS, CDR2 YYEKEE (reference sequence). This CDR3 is CASSLGVQGLNYEQYF. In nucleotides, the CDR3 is TGTGCCAGCAGCTTGGGGGTGCAGGGGCTTAACTACGAGCAGTACTTC. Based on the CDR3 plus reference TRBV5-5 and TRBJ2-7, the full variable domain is DAGVTQSPTHLIKTRGQQVTLRCSPISGHKSVSWYQQVLGQGPQFIFQYYEKEERGRGNFPDRFSARQFPNYSSELNVNALLLGDSALYLCASSLGVQGLNYEQYFGPGTRLTVT.

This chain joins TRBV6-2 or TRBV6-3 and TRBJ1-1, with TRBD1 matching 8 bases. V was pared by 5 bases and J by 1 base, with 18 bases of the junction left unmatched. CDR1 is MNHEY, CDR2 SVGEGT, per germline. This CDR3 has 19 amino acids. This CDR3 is CASSPAYPGDRPWNTEAFF. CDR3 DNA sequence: TGTGCCAGCAGTCCCGCTTATCCGGGGGACAGGCCTTGGAACACTGAAGCTTTCTTT.

Written as DNA, the CDR3 is TGCGCCAGCAGCCCGTCCGGGGGATCGGTCAAAAACATTCAGTACTTC. Amino acid sequence: CASSPSGGSVKNIQYF. This chain joins TRBV4-1 and TRBJ2-4, with a tentative D call TRBD2 (6 bases). CDR3 length: 16 residues. The V end was cut by 4 bases, the J end by 3 bases, with 16 bases between. CDR1 is MGHRA, CDR2 YSYEKL, per germline.

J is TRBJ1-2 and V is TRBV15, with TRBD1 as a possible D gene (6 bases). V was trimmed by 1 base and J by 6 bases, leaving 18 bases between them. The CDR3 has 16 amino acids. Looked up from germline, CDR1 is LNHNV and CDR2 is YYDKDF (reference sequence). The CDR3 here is CATSRARNGGLHGYTF. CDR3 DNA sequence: TGTGCCACCAGCAGAGCTCGTAACGGGGGGCTACATGGCTACACCTTC.

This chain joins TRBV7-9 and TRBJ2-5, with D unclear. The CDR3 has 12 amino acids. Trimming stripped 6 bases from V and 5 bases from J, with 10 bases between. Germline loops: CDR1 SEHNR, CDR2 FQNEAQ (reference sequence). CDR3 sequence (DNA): TGTGCCAGCAGTCCTCAGGCGGAGACCCAGTACTTC. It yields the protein CASSPQAETQYF.

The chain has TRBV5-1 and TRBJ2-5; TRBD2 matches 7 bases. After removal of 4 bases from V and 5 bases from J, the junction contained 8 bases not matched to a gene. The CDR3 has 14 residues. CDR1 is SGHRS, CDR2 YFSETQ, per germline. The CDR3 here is CASSISGIMETQYF. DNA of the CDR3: TGCGCCAGCAGCATAAGCGGGATCATGGAGACCCAGTACTTC.

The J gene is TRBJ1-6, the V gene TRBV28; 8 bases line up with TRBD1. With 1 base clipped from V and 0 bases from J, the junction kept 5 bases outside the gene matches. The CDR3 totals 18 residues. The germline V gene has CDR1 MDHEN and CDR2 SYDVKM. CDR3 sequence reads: CASSLSRGLFSYNSPLHF. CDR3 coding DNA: TGTGCCAGCAGTTTATCCAGGGGGCTCTTCTCCTATAATTCACCCCTCCACTTT. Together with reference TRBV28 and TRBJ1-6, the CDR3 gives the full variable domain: DVKVTQSSRYLVKRTGEKVFLECVQDMDHENMFWYRQDPGLGLRLIYFSYDVKMKEKGDIPEGYSVSREKKERFSLILESASTNQTSMYLCASSLSRGLFSYNSPLHFGNGTRLTVT.

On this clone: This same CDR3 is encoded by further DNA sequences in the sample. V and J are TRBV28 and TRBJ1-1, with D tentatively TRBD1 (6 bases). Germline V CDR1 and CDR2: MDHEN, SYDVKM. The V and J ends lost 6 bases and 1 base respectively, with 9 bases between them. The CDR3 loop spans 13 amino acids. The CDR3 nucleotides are TGTGCCAGCAGCCCGGGACAGAACACTGAAGCTTTCTTT. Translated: CASSPGQNTEAFF.

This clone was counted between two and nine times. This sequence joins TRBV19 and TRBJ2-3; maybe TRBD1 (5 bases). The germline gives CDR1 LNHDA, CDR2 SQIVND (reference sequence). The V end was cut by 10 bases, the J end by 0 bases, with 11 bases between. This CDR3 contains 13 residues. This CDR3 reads CATMRQSTDTQYF. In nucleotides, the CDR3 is TGTGCCACAATGAGACAGAGCACAGATACGCAGTATTTT. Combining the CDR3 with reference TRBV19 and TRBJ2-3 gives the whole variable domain DGGITQSPKYLFRKEGQNVTLSCEQNLNHDAMYWYRQDPGQGLRLIYYSQIVNDFQKGDIAEGYSVSREKKESFPLTVTSAQKNPTAFYLCATMRQSTDTQYFGPGTRLTVL.

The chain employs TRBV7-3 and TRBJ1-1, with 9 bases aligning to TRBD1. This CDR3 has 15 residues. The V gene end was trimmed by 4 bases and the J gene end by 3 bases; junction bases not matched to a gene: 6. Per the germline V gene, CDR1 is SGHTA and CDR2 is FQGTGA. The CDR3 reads CASSSQQGAHTEAFF. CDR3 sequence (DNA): TGTGCCAGCAGCTCTCAACAGGGGGCGCACACTGAAGCTTTCTTT.

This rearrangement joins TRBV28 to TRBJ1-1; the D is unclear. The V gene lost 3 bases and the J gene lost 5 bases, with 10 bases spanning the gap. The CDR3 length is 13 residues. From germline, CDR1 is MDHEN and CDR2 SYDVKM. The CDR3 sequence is CASSFGRSTEAFF. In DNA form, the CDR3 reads TGTGCCAGCAGTTTTGGCAGGTCGACTGAAGCTTTCTTT.

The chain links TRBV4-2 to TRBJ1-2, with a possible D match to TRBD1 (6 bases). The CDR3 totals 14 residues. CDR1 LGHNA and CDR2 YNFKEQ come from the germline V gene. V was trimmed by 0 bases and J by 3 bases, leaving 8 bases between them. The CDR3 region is CASSQDAGDYGYTF. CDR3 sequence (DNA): TGTGCCAGCAGCCAAGACGCAGGGGACTATGGCTACACCTTC.

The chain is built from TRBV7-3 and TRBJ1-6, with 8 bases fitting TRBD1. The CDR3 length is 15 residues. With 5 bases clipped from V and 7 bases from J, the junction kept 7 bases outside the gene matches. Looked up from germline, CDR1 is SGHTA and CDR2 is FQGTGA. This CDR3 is CASSLQGAGNSPLHF. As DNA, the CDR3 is TGTGCCAGCAGCCTTCAGGGGGCGGGGAATTCACCCCTCCACTTT.

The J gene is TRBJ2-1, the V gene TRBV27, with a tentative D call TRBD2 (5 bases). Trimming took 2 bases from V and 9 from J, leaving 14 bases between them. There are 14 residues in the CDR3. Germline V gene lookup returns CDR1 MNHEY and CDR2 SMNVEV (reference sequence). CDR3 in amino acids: CASSLIRSAGEQFF. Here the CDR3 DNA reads TGTGCCAGCAGTTTAATCCGGTCCGCGGGTGAGCAGTTCTTC.